This T cell receptor beta chain was sequenced in a study of T-cell reconstitution after alpha-beta-depleted transplantation in children. The study's findings and limits: As was reported, about two months after transplant, alpha-beta T cells came from several hundred expanded graft clones. Surviving recipient T cells and intrathymic progenitors accounted for some patients' high TCRbeta diversity at day 60. Diversity and T-cell counts at one year after transplant derived mostly from new T cells.

This clonotype was counted a few times. Its antigen is not known. Researchers prepared the TCRbeta library using unique molecular identifiers, the study reports. Via MiXCR, TCRdb re-called the PCR reads, giving one row per CDR3 protein. The data show under 850,000 distinct CDR3 sequences, 13% seen once. Germline V lookup: CDR1 SGHTA, CDR2 FQGNSA. This CDR3 is 15 amino acids long. Trimming removed 0 bases from V and 8 bases from J, with 14 bases in between. Specimen: PBMCs, collected before TCRalphabeta/CD19-depleted stem cell transplant. J is TRBJ2-1 and V is TRBV7-2; D is ambiguous. The receptor comes from a girl aged 2 to 10 with congenital amegakaryocytic thrombocytopenia, due to receive a stem cell transplant. CDR3 in amino acids: CASSLAGPTSDEQFF. In nucleotides, the CDR3 is TGTGCCAGCAGCTTAGCAGGCCCCACCAGTGATGAGCAGTTCTTC.